This T cell receptor beta chain was obtained from a study of T cells in localized non-small cell lung cancer (dated by TCRdb to about 2020). Regarding the research as a whole: Comparing tumors with uninvolved tumor-adjacent lungs, the study looked at the T cell repertoires of 220 or so patients with early-stage NSCLC. Of the NSCLC patients, approximately 130 were male and roughly 110 were female, and the mean age was approximately 69 years. The cohort comprised 236 treatment-naïve NSCLC patients with resected, localized lung tumors.

General findings and caveats noted by the study authors: Longer overall survival was associated with higher blood T cell density, whereas shorter survival was associated with higher adjacent-lung clonality. Because the study design was exploratory, TCR variables were selected using unadjusted p-values without false-discovery rate correction. A median of around 57 of the top 100 tumor clones were detected in paired uninvolved adjacent lung, and 28 of these tumor clones were also found among the top 100 clones of the paired uninvolved adjacent lung. Multi-region tumor sequencing was not performed, so intratumor heterogeneity could not be excluded. Uninvolved tumor-adjacent lung showed the highest T cell clonality, higher than tumor, which suggests more focused antigenic responses in the adjacent lung.

Uninvolved adjacent lung was obtained at least 2 cm from the tumor margin, and the absence of atypia was confirmed by two independent pathologists. At diagnosis, peripheral blood, uninvolved tumor-adjacent lung and tumor were collected and stored as a combination of fresh-frozen and FFPE material. In the germline V gene (reference sequence), CDR1 corresponds to GTSNPN and CDR2 to SVGIG. Reading from cysteine to phenylalanine, the CDR3 counts 11 amino acids. Only the CDR3 region is kept as DNA, spanning 33 bases read in frame from base 1. V gives up 3 bases and J gives up 5 bases, and the segment between their germline ends measures 7 bases. This clone was picked up a small number of times. Its antigen specificity is not known. Base qualities were left out, and no much larger clone turns up one base away. The immunoSEQ Assay was used to sequence TCR beta CDR3 regions from DNA. As for how the authors treated the data: T cell density was computed as TCR beta template counts normalized to usable DNA estimated by amplifying housekeeping genes. The preseqR package was used to estimate richness by extrapolating to 400,000 templates for PBMC samples and to 120,000 templates for tissue samples. Clonality was calculated as one minus Pielou's evenness. To identify tissue-enriched TCRs, differential abundance testing was run on productive amino-acid clonotypes with a minimum total count of 5 and an alpha of 0.1. The Jaccard Index and the Morisita Overlap Index were used to measure repertoire overlap between compartments. TCR beta CDR3s were clustered by GLIPH together with public tetramer-defined viral CDR3s, and at least three viral sequences plus V-gene enrichment were required for viral motifs. The immuneACCESS repertoire file appears here via TCRdb, limited to in-frame rearrangements. These files lack a portion of the clones; in checked studies, under half of the deficit traces to unresolved V genes, and the cause of the others is not known. For V, J and clone size, that table is used; D and trimming come from the DNA. The sample table records roughly 2,800 clones; over 20% of these occur just once. In total, the top ten clones hold 11% of the sample.

The clonotype originates from a woman aged 40-69 years with stage I lung adenocarcinoma. Rearrangement joined TRBV30 to TRBJ1-1, with no confidently assigned D gene. The sample here was normal lung tissue next to the tumor, taken before any cancer treatment. Read as DNA, the sequence is TGTGCCTGGAGACGGCAGACTGAAGCTTTCTTT. This is translated as CAWRRQTEAFF.